These 15 T cell receptor beta chains originate from one sample sequenced in a study of blood T cell repertoires in COVID-19. This table comes from immunoSEQ multiplex PCR, and its TCRdb copy is limited to in-frame clones, with some not included. The top ten hold under 4% of the sample, which has around 190,000 clones, about four fifths seen once. The sequencing sample was made of PBMCs or T cells enriched from blood (not recorded which). The receptors here all came from a woman aged 25-40 years who had been exposed to COVID-19.

The chain employs TRBV4-1 and TRBJ1-5; 9 bases are shared with TRBD1. This CDR3 is built from 15 residues. Germline CDR1 MGHRA, CDR2 YSYEKL. With V trimmed by 4 bases and J by 9 bases, 10 bases remained unmatched. The CDR3 is CASSLEGQGSPPQHF. Here the CDR3 DNA reads TGCGCCAGCAGCCTTGAGGGACAGGGTAGTCCGCCCCAGCATTTT.

The chain carries TRBV7-9 and TRBJ1-6, with TRBD1 identical over 10 bases. The ends lost 3 bases at V and 9 bases at J; junction bases unmatched: 14. Germline V gene data show CDR1 as SEHNR and CDR2 as FQNEAQ (reference sequence). The CDR3 is 18 amino acids. The CDR3 nucleotides are TGTGCCAGCAGCTTCGACACCCGGGACAGGGGTAGGAGTTCACCCCTCCACTTT. Residues: CASSFDTRDRGRSSPLHF.

This clone has just one count. This chain connects TRBV4-1 to TRBJ1-2, with D possibly being TRBD1 (5 bases). Germline V gene data show CDR1 as MGHRA and CDR2 as YSYEKL. The germline V and J ends were trimmed by 1 base and 6 bases, with 21 bases remaining between them. This CDR3 region has 17 residues. In nucleotides, the CDR3 is TGCGCCAGCAGCCAAGTCCCCAGGTTGGGCAGGGCTGATGGCTACACCTTC. This translates into CASSQVPRLGRADGYTF.

The chain uses TRBV15 and TRBJ1-5, with 8 bases identical to TRBD1. V gave up 0 bases and J gave up 5 bases; unmatched junction bases: 3. There are 15 residues in the CDR3. Germline CDR1 is LNHNV and CDR2 is YYDKDF (reference sequence). The CDR3 region is CATSRDGQGHQPQHF. The CDR3 bases are TGTGCCACCAGCAGAGATGGACAGGGACATCAGCCCCAGCATTTT.

The chain joins TRBV10-3 to TRBJ2-3; 10 bases map to TRBD2. Germline-derived CDR1 and CDR2 are ENHRY and SYGVKD. This CDR3 comprises 13 residues. J lost 4 bases, V lost 11 bases, and 6 bases had no gene match. The CDR3 region is CAGASGGADTQYF. The CDR3 DNA is TGTGCCGGGGCTAGCGGGGGTGCAGATACGCAGTATTTT.

V gene TRBV30 combines with J gene TRBJ2-3; D ambiguous. CDR1 is GTSNPN, CDR2 SVGIG, per germline (reference sequence). V was shortened by 0 bases and J by 6 bases, with 13 bases between the two germline ends. CDR3 length: 14 residues. The CDR3 here is CAWSVSPGADTQYF. As DNA, the CDR3 is TGTGCCTGGAGTGTGTCCCCGGGTGCGGATACGCAGTATTTT.

CDR3 protein: CASSLASGRYNEQFF. The DNA of the CDR3 is TGTGCCAGCAGCTTGGCTAGCGGGAGGTACAATGAGCAGTTCTTC. The V call is TRBV5-8, the J call TRBJ2-1, with 11 bases identical to TRBD2. V gave up 0 bases and J gave up 4 bases; unmatched junction bases: 0. The germline V gene has CDR1 SGHTS and CDR2 YDEGEE. The CDR3 runs 15 residues. The full variable domain, rest sourced from reference TRBV5-8 and TRBJ2-1, is EAGVTQSPTHLIKTRGQQATLRCSPISGHTSVYWYQQALGLGLQFLLWYDEGEERNRGNFPPRFSGRQFPNYSSELNVNALELEDSALYLCASSLASGRYNEQFFGPGTRLTVL.

The chain uses TRBV11-2 and TRBJ1-4; perhaps TRBD1 as D (6 bases). Germline V CDR1 and CDR2: SGHAT, FQNNGV. V dropped 3 bases and J dropped 7 bases, with 15 bases sitting between them. This CDR3 is 15 amino acids long. The CDR3 reads CASSFGQRPPEKLFF. For the CDR3, the DNA is TGTGCCAGCAGCTTCGGACAGCGCCCACCTGAAAAACTGTTTTTT. Based on the CDR3 plus reference TRBV11-2 and TRBJ1-4, the full variable domain is EAGVAQSPRYKIIEKRQSVAFWCNPISGHATLYWYQQILGQGPKLLIQFQNNGVVDDSQLPKDRFSAERLKGVDSTLKIQPAKLEDSAVYLCASSFGQRPPEKLFFGSGTQLSVL.

The V call is TRBV2, the J call TRBJ2-7; possible D gene TRBD2, 5 bases. The ends were cut back, 6 bases at V and 10 bases at J, with 7 bases in the middle. Germline V gene data show CDR1 as SNHLY and CDR2 as FYNNEI. The CDR3 contains 9 residues. The CDR3 sequence is CASRSGQYF. The CDR3 bases are TGTGCCAGCAGGAGCGGACAGTACTTC.

V and J are TRBV3-1 (or the pseudogene TRBV3-2) and TRBJ2-7; TRBD2 matches 8 bases. The trim removed 1 base at V and 5 bases at J, leaving 4 bases unmatched. The CDR3 extends over 14 amino acids. Germline V gene lookup returns CDR1 LGHDT and CDR2 YNNKEL (reference sequence). Here the CDR3 reads CASSQGLAYNEQYF. The CDR3 bases are TGTGCCAGCAGCCAAGGACTAGCGTACAACGAGCAGTACTTC.

This clone appeared a single time. The chain recombines TRBV7-9 with TRBJ1-4, with TRBD1 as a possible D gene (5 bases). CDR3 length: 12 residues. Germline V gives CDR1 SEHNR, CDR2 FQNEAQ (reference sequence). Trimming removed 6 bases from V and 8 bases from J, with 10 bases in between. The CDR3 is CASSTGGEKLFF. As DNA, the CDR3 is TGTGCCAGCAGTACAGGTGGCGAAAAACTGTTTTTT. The full variable domain, with the rest looked up from reference TRBV7-9 and TRBJ1-4, is DTGVSQNPRHKITKRGQNVTFRCDPISEHNRLYWYRQTLGQGPEFLTYFQNEAQLEKSRLLSDRFSAERPKGSFSTLEIQRTEQGDSAMYLCASSTGGEKLFFGSGTQLSVL.

This chain uses TRBV27 with TRBJ2-7; D may be TRBD2 (6 bases). This CDR3 spans 14 amino acids. The V gene lost 11 bases and the J gene lost 0 bases, with 17 bases spanning the gap. Germline CDR1 MNHEY, CDR2 SMNVEV (reference sequence). The CDR3 spells CASAGTLLSYEQYF. The CDR3 DNA sequence: TGTGCCTCCGCAGGGACTCTACTCTCCTACGAGCAGTACTTC.

This chain links TRBV7-2 with TRBJ2-1; D not resolved. Between the trimmed V and J ends, which lost 5 bases and 3 bases, there was a span of 5 bases. Looked up from germline, CDR1 is SGHTA and CDR2 is FQGNSA. The CDR3 length is 12 residues. The CDR3 region has the DNA TGTGCCAGCAGCCATTTCTACAATGAGCAGTTCTTC. It yields the protein CASSHFYNEQFF.

The V call is TRBV11-1, the J call TRBJ1-1; D is unresolved. Trimming took 2 bases from V and 1 from J, leaving 5 bases between them. The CDR3 sequence is 13 residues long. CDR1 and CDR2 from the germline V gene are SGHAT and FQDESV (reference sequence). The CDR3 region is CASSLQANTEAFF. In nucleotides, the CDR3 is TGTGCCAGCAGCTTACAGGCGAACACTGAAGCTTTCTTT.

This clone occurred a few times. CDR3 in DNA: TGCGCCAGCAGCCAAGGGGCAGGGTTAAACACTGAAGCTTTCTTT. This encodes CASSQGAGLNTEAFF. The gene calls are TRBV4-1 and TRBJ1-1; possibly TRBD1 for D (5 bases). V gave up 1 base and J gave up 2 bases, with 11 bases separating them. There are 15 residues in the CDR3. Germline CDR1 reads MGHRA; CDR2 reads YSYEKL.